These 20 T cell receptor beta chains originate from one sample sequenced in a study of OX40 agonist ivuxolimab in advanced cancers. TCRdb keeps only in-frame clones here, not all; method: immunoSEQ multiplex PCR. This table has 6,000 to 7,000 clones, about four fifths appearing once. The specimen was CD4+ or CD8+ T cells sorted from blood, collected in a trial of the OX40 agonist ivuxolimab. The receptors derive from an adult with an advanced solid tumor such as melanoma, head and neck, liver or kidney cancer.

This clone was found a few times. The genes are TRBV10-2 and TRBJ2-2, with 7 positions matching TRBD1. Germline CDR1 and CDR2: WSHSY and SAAADI. V trimming: 11 bases; J trimming: 4 bases; junction bases outside the gene matches: 7. This CDR3 is 13 amino acids long. CDR3 sequence: CAARDRVTGELFF. CDR3 sequence (DNA): TGCGCCGCAAGGGACAGAGTCACCGGGGAGCTGTTTTTT.

The CDR3: CASRQGLRGYTF. For the CDR3, the DNA is TGTGCCAGCAGACAGGGCCTCCGCGGCTACACCTTC. This sequence joins TRBV6-5 and TRBJ1-2, with D perhaps matching TRBD1 (6 bases). Germline values: CDR1 MNHEY, CDR2 SVGAGI. Trimming left V 6 bases short and J 8 bases short, with 13 bases between. The CDR3 consists of 12 residues.

The chain combines TRBV27 with TRBJ2-7; 9 bases match TRBD2. CDR3 size: 15 residues. Per germline, CDR1 MNHEY and CDR2 SMNVEV (reference sequence). The V gene end was trimmed by 0 bases and the J gene end by 5 bases; junction bases not matched to a gene: 5. The CDR3 is CASSLSGGGAHEQYF. The CDR3 DNA follows: TGTGCCAGCAGTTTATCTGGCGGGGGGGCCCACGAGCAGTACTTC.

V and J are TRBV10-2 and TRBJ2-3; TRBD2 matches 8 bases. Germline V gene sequence: CDR1 WSHSY, CDR2 SAAADI. The CDR3 covers 15 residues. V gave up 8 bases and J gave up 3 bases; unmatched junction bases: 10. CDR3: CASGSPGLGTDTQYF. The CDR3 nucleotides are TGCGCCAGCGGATCACCGGGACTAGGGACAGATACGCAGTATTTT.

This rearrangement joins TRBV9 to TRBJ1-5; D is undetermined. Trimming took off 7 bases at V and 7 bases at J, with 9 bases between the two ends. The germline V gene encodes CDR1 SGDLS and CDR2 YYNGEE. The CDR3 loop spans 11 amino acids. The CDR3 sequence is CASGTSQPQHF. The CDR3 coding sequence is TGTGCCAGCGGAACTTCCCAGCCCCAGCATTTT.

This clone has only a few counts. V is TRBV4-2 and J is TRBJ1-5; TRBD1 agrees at 9 bases. This CDR3 has 18 residues. V was pared by 0 bases and J by 0 bases, with 6 bases of the junction left unmatched. The germline V gene has CDR1 LGHNA and CDR2 YNFKEQ. CDR3 bases: TGTGCCAGCAGCCAAGAGGACAGGGGCGGGTATAGCAATCAGCCCCAGCATTTT. Amino acids: CASSQEDRGGYSNQPQHF.

J is TRBJ1-5 and V is TRBV15, with 7 bases fitting TRBD1. Trimming at V came to 3 bases and at J to 3 bases, leaving 8 bases not matched to a gene. The CDR3 totals 16 residues. From germline, CDR1 is LNHNV and CDR2 YYDKDF (reference sequence). The CDR3 region is CATSSPGQRVNQPQHF. As DNA, the CDR3 is TGTGCCACCAGCAGCCCGGGACAGAGAGTCAATCAGCCCCAGCATTTT.

The chain joins TRBV28 to TRBJ2-5, with a tentative D call TRBD2 (6 bases). V was shortened by 6 bases and J by 1 base, with 12 bases between the two germline ends. Germline V gene data show CDR1 as MDHEN and CDR2 as SYDVKM. The CDR3 runs 14 residues. The CDR3 sequence is CASSTFGGQETQYF. In DNA, the CDR3 is TGTGCCAGCAGCACATTCGGGGGCCAAGAGACCCAGTACTTC.

This chain joins TRBV7-2 and TRBJ2-7; the match to TRBD1 covers 7 bases. The CDR3 is made up of 17 amino acids. Germline CDR1 is SGHTA and CDR2 is FQGNSA. The V and J ends lost 5 bases and 4 bases, in that order; junction bases with no gene match: 17. CDR3 DNA sequence: TGTGCCAGCAGCGCCTCACCAACCGGGACAGTTGGGTACGAGCAGTACTTC. Translation gives CASSASPTGTVGYEQYF.

This clone appeared a single time. The DNA for the CDR3 is TGTGCCAGCAGCCCACGGGACGGCGAAGAGACCCAGTACTTC. Translating it yields CASSPRDGEETQYF. The chain is built from TRBV7-9 and TRBJ2-5, with D perhaps assigned TRBD1 or TRBD2 (5 bases each). CDR1 and CDR2 (germline): SEHNR, FQNEAQ (reference sequence). The CDR3 length is 14 residues. Deletions cut 5 bases from V and 3 bases from J, with 13 bases between.

CDR3: CASSVKGSRETQYF. CDR3 in DNA: TGTGCCAGCAGCGTTAAGGGTAGTCGGGAGACCCAGTACTTC. This chain joins TRBV9 and TRBJ2-5; D ambiguous. Germline CDR1 and CDR2: SGDLS and YYNGEE. CDR3 length: 14 amino acids. The germline V and J ends were trimmed by 2 bases and 5 bases, with 13 bases remaining between them.

The chain combines TRBV7-2 with TRBJ2-4, with a tentative D call TRBD1 (6 bases). V was trimmed by 3 bases and J by 6 bases, leaving 18 bases between them. This CDR3 comprises 16 residues. Germline lookup yields CDR1 SGHTA and CDR2 FQGNSA. For the CDR3, the DNA is TGTGCCAGCAGCTTGTTCGGGGACACCCTCCTAAACATTCAGTACTTC. Amino acids: CASSLFGDTLLNIQYF.

This clone occurred once. V is TRBV5-4 and J is TRBJ1-1, with D tentatively TRBD1 (5 bases). Germline V gives CDR1 SGHNT, CDR2 YYREEE (reference sequence). Trimming took off 4 bases at V and 7 bases at J, with 11 bases between the two ends. The CDR3 has 12 residues. The CDR3 nucleotides are TGTGCCAGCAGCCGCGGACAAGTTGAAGCTTTCTTT. This gives the protein CASSRGQVEAFF. The full variable domain, in which reference TRBV5-4 and TRBJ1-1 provide the parts outside the CDR3, is ETGVTQSPTHLIKTRGQQVTLRCSSQSGHNTVSWYQQALGQGPQFIFQYYREEENGRGNFPPRFSGLQFPNYSSELNVNALELDDSALYLCASSRGQVEAFFGQGTRLTVV.

This clone was seen a handful of times. The chain links TRBV15 to TRBJ2-7; the D is unclear. Per the germline V gene, CDR1 is LNHNV and CDR2 is YYDKDF (reference sequence). The germline V and J ends were trimmed by 6 bases and 2 bases, with 2 bases remaining between them. CDR3 length: 10 residues. CDR3 residues: CATSTYEQYF. DNA of the CDR3: TGTGCCACCAGTACCTACGAGCAGTACTTC.

The chain uses TRBV27 and TRBJ2-5; D perhaps matches TRBD2 (5 bases). V was shortened by 6 bases and J by 1 base, with 24 bases between the two germline ends. Germline V gene sequence: CDR1 MNHEY, CDR2 SMNVEV (reference sequence). This CDR3 has 18 residues. CDR3 region: CASRKQGVRLNLQETQYF. DNA of the CDR3: TGTGCCAGCAGAAAACAAGGTGTCAGACTAAACCTCCAAGAGACCCAGTACTTC.

This chain uses TRBV5-1 with TRBJ1-1, with TRBD1 matching 7 bases. The CDR3 extends over 13 amino acids. Germline trimming cut 2 bases from V and 5 bases from J; bases unmatched to any gene: 3. Germline CDR1 is SGHRS and CDR2 is YFSETQ. CDR3 residues: CASSFTGVTEAFF. CDR3 DNA: TGCGCCAGCAGCTTTACAGGGGTAACTGAAGCTTTCTTT.

The chain links TRBV9 to TRBJ2-2, with D possibly called TRBD1 or TRBD2 (6 bases each). Germline assignment: CDR1 SGDLS and CDR2 YYNGEE. V lost 4 bases, J lost 4 bases, and 17 bases lay in between. This CDR3 region has 16 residues. In DNA, the CDR3 is TGTGCCAGCAGCCCTGGAGGGGGGCTGGGCACCGGGGAGCTGTTTTTT. This encodes CASSPGGGLGTGELFF.

V usage is TRBV9 and J usage is TRBJ1-4; D is unclear. Germline V gene sequence: CDR1 SGDLS, CDR2 YYNGEE. The CDR3 covers 16 residues. V was shortened by 0 bases and J by 7 bases, with 16 bases between the two germline ends. CDR3: CASSVATGRYGEKLFF. CDR3 DNA: TGTGCCAGCAGCGTAGCAACTGGGCGGTACGGTGAAAAACTGTTTTTT.

This rearrangement joins TRBV6-5 to TRBJ2-5; no reliable D call. CDR1 is MNHEY and CDR2 is SVGAGI in the germline V gene. The CDR3 spans 14 residues. The ends were cut back, 7 bases at V and 0 bases at J, with 12 bases in the middle. The CDR3 DNA reads TGTGCCAGCACGCTGTTGGGAAACCAAGAGACCCAGTACTTC. It codes for CASTLLGNQETQYF.

The chain combines TRBV7-9 with TRBJ2-3; 8 nucleotides match TRBD2. The CDR3 spans 16 residues. Germline CDR1 is SEHNR and CDR2 is FQNEAQ (reference sequence). The ends lost 1 base at V and 2 bases at J; junction bases unmatched: 5. CDR3 sequence: CASSLEAGGYTDTQYF. For the CDR3, the DNA is TGTGCCAGCAGCTTAGAGGCGGGGGGATACACAGATACGCAGTATTTT.